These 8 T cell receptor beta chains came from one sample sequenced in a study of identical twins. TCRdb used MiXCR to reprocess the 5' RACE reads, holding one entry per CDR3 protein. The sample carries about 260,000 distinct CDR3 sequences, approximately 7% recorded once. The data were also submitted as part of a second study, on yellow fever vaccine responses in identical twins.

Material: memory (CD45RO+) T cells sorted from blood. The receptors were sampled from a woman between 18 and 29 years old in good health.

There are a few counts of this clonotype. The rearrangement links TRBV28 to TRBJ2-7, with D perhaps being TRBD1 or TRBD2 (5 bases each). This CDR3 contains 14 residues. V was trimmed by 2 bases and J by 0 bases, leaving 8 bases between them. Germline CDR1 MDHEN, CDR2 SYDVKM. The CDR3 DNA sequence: TGTGCCAGCAGTTTAGGGACCAGCTCCTACGAGCAGTACTTC. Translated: CASSLGTSSYEQYF.

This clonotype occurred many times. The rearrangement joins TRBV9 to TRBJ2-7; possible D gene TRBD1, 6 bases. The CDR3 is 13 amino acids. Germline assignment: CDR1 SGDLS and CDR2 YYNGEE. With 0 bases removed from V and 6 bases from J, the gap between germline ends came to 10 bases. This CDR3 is CASSVVGAGEQYF. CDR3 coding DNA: TGTGCCAGCAGCGTAGTGGGGGCAGGCGAGCAGTACTTC. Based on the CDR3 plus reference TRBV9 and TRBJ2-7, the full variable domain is DSGVTQTPKHLITATGQRVTLRCSPRSGDLSVYWYQQSLDQGLQFLIQYYNGEERAKGNILERFSAQQFPDLHSELNLSSLELGDSALYFCASSVVGAGEQYFGPGTRLTVT.

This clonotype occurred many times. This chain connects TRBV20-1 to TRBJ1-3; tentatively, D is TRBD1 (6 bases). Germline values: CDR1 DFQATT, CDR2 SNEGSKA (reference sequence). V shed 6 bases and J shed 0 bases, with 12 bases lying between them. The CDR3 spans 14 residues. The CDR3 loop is CSASSGASGNTIYF. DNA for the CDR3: TGCAGTGCCAGCTCAGGGGCCTCTGGAAACACCATATATTTT.

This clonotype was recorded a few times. CDR3 DNA sequence: TGTGCCAGCAGACCCACTAGCGGGGGGGCCTCCTACAATGAGCAGTTCTTC. As protein: CASRPTSGGASYNEQFF. The chain links TRBV6-1 to TRBJ2-1; 13 bases line up with TRBD2. The V gene's germline CDR1 is MNHNS and CDR2 SASEGT. V was pared by 6 bases and J by 0 bases, with 5 bases of the junction left unmatched. The CDR3 has 17 amino acids.

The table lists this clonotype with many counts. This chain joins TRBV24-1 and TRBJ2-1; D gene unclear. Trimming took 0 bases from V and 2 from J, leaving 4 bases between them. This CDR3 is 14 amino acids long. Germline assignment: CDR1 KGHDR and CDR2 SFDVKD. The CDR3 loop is CATSDLRAYNEQFF. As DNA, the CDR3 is TGTGCCACCAGTGATTTGAGGGCCTACAATGAGCAGTTCTTC.

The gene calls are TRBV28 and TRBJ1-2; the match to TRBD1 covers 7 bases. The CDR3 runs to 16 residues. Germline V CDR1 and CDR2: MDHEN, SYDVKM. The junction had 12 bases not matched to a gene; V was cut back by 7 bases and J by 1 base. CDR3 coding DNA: TGTGCCAGCAATTCGAACCACAGGGGAGTTAACTATGGCTACACCTTC. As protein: CASNSNHRGVNYGYTF.

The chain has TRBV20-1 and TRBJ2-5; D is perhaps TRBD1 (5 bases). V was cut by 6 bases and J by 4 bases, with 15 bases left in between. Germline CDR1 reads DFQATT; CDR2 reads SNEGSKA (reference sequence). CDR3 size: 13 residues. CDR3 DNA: TGCAGTGCAAGCGCAGGGTACACAGAGACCCAGTACTTC. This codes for CSASAGYTETQYF.

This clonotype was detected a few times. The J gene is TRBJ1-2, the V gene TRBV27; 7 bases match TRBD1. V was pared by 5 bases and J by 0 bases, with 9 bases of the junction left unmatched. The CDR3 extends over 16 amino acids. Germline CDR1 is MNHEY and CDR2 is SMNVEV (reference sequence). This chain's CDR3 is CASSPQLGTANYGYTF. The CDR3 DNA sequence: TGTGCCAGCAGTCCACAACTCGGGACAGCTAACTATGGCTACACCTTC.